The rows below give T cell receptor beta chains drawn from one sample of a study of beta chain features in type 1 diabetes. Using immunoSEQ multiplex PCR, the repertoire was profiled, and TCRdb retains in-frame clones only, with some absent. Here the sample spans some 150,000 clones, approximately 12% being singletons. The sequenced sample was central memory CD4+ T cells from blood. These receptor sequences come from a young man in good health. Each CDR3 is given with its conserved first and last residue. D genes are given only for firm matches. The size entry is marked missing in some rows and otherwise reads once, few, many or a size class.

clone size,V gene,J gene,D gene,CDR3 protein,CDR3 DNA
few,TRBV29-1,TRBJ1-1,TRBD1,CSVENRGNTEAFF,TGCAGCGTTGAGAACAGGGGAAACACTGAAGCTTTCTTT
NA,TRBV29-1,TRBJ2-1,NA,CSVGQINEQFF,TGCAGCGTTGGGCAGATCAATGAGCAGTTCTTC
many,TRBV7-9,TRBJ1-1,TRBD1,CASSPDREAFF,TGTGCCAGCAGCCCGGACAGGGAAGCTTTCTTT
many,TRBV28,TRBJ1-1,NA,CASKALNTEAFF,TGTGCCAGCAAAGCTTTGAACACTGAAGCTTTCTTT
NA,TRBV19,TRBJ2-1,NA,CASSIRGPYNEQFF,TGTGCCAGTAGTATTAGGGGACCCTACAATGAGCAGTTCTTC
many,TRBV5-1,TRBJ2-2,NA,CASSFDTVTGELFF,TGCGCCAGCAGCTTTGATACAGTCACCGGGGAGCTGTTTTTT
NA,TRBV30,TRBJ2-1,NA,CAWSPPRGEQFF,TGTGCCTGGAGCCCACCCCGAGGTGAGCAGTTCTTC
many,TRBV7-2,TRBJ2-1,NA,CASSLSRNEQFF,TGTGCCAGCAGCTTAAGCCGCAATGAGCAGTTCTTC
few,TRBV5-1,TRBJ2-6,NA,CASSLTGQKTGANVLTF,TGCGCCAGCAGCTTGACGGGACAAAAAACTGGGGCCAACGTCCTGACTTTC
NA,TRBV5-6,TRBJ1-6,TRBD1,CASSLWDRDNSPLHF,TGTGCCAGCAGCTTGTGGGACAGGGATAATTCACCCCTCCACTTT
many,TRBV15,TRBJ1-5,NA,CATSSGRGGMGGNQPQHF,TGTGCCACCAGCAGCGGACGAGGAGGCATGGGGGGCAATCAGCCCCAGCATTTT
few,TRBV18,TRBJ1-1,NA,CASSPRVSEAFF,TGTGCCAGCTCACCACGCGTTTCTGAAGCTTTCTTT
NA,TRBV28,TRBJ2-1,NA,CASSSYNEQFF,TGTGCCAGCAGCTCCTACAATGAGCAGTTCTTC
few,TRBV2,TRBJ2-5,NA,CASRKGEETQYF,TGTGCCAGCAGGAAAGGAGAGGAGACCCAGTACTTC
few,TRBV4-3,TRBJ2-5,TRBD1,CASSQAGTGEETQYF,TGCGCCAGCAGCCAAGCGGGGACAGGGGAAGAGACCCAGTACTTC
NA,TRBV4-3,TRBJ2-2,NA,CASSQESGRYTGELFF,TGCGCCAGCAGCCAAGAGTCGGGGAGGTACACCGGGGAGCTGTTTTTT
few,TRBV7-2,TRBJ2-7,NA,CASSFSRGSYEQYF,TGTGCCAGCAGCTTCTCTCGCGGGTCCTACGAGCAGTACTTC
few,TRBV5-4,TRBJ1-1,NA,CASSLVGGRNTEAFF,TGTGCCAGCAGCTTGGTGGGGGGGAGGAACACTGAAGCTTTCTTT
NA,TRBV7-2,TRBJ1-1,NA,CASSGVAGNTEAFF,TGTGCCAGCAGTGGGGTGGCGGGAAACACTGAAGCTTTCTTT
NA,TRBV6-4,TRBJ2-4,TRBD2,CASSDSRGGNIQYF,TGTGCCAGCAGTGACTCGCGGGGGGGAAACATTCAGTACTTC
few,TRBV7-3,TRBJ1-6,TRBD1,CASSLGRDRFSPLHF,TGTGCCAGCAGCTTAGGCCGGGACAGGTTTTCACCCCTCCACTTT
few,TRBV14,TRBJ2-7,NA,CASSQYQGGRVYEQYF,TGTGCCAGCAGCCAGTACCAGGGTGGCCGCGTTTACGAGCAGTACTTC
NA,TRBV27,TRBJ2-6,NA,CASSFKSSGANVLTF,TGTGCCAGCAGTTTCAAGAGCTCTGGGGCCAACGTCCTGACTTTC
NA,TRBV29-1,TRBJ2-5,TRBD1,CSVETAGGTETQYF,TGCAGCGTTGAAACGGCAGGGGGTACAGAGACCCAGTACTTC
NA,TRBV5-1,TRBJ1-1,NA,CASSLEAGGVTEAFF,TGCGCCAGCAGCTTGGAGGCAGGAGGGGTCACTGAAGCTTTCTTT
NA,TRBV23-1,TRBJ1-1,NA,CASNTDSRETEAFF,TGCGCCAGCAACACTGACAGTCGGGAGACTGAAGCTTTCTTT
NA,TRBV4-1,TRBJ1-1,NA,CASSREENTEAFF,TGCGCCAGCAGCCGGGAGGAAAACACTGAAGCTTTCTTT